These 24 T cell receptor beta chains came from one sample sequenced in a study of blood T cell repertoires in COVID-19. TCRdb keeps only in-frame clones here, not all; method: immunoSEQ multiplex PCR. The table shows 120,000 or so clones, with 88% occurring only once. The sequenced sample was peripheral blood. The source is a woman between 45 and 60 years old with acute or convalescent COVID-19.

This chain links TRBV15 with TRBJ2-5, with D maybe TRBD2 (6 bases). The length of the CDR3 is 13 residues. Germline CDR1 and CDR2: LNHNV and YYDKDF (reference sequence). V gave up 8 bases and J gave up 5 bases, with 15 bases separating them. CDR3 sequence reads: CATGEAARETQYF. The CDR3 bases are TGTGCCACCGGGGAGGCCGCACGGGAGACCCAGTACTTC.

The chain recombines TRBV15 with TRBJ1-6, with D maybe TRBD1 (5 bases). Deletions cut 0 bases from V and 10 bases from J, with 13 bases between. Germline loops: CDR1 LNHNV, CDR2 YYDKDF (reference sequence). The CDR3 totals 15 residues. The CDR3 DNA reads TGTGCCACCAGCAGAGATCCCGGGGGTGGCTCACCCCTCCACTTT. Translating it yields CATSRDPGGGSPLHF.

The J gene is TRBJ1-1, the V gene TRBV11-2; TRBD1 aligns across 7 bases. The germline CDR1 and CDR2 sequences are SGHAT and FQNNGV. V was pared by 8 bases and J by 0 bases, with 6 bases of the junction left unmatched. CDR3 length: 14 residues. The CDR3, as DNA: TGTGCCAGCTCCCTGGGACAGTTGAACACTGAAGCTTTCTTT. Translation: CASSLGQLNTEAFF.

The chain carries TRBV5-1 and TRBJ1-5, with 9 nucleotides matching TRBD1. This CDR3 region has 15 residues. CDR1 is SGHRS, CDR2 YFSETQ, per germline. V shed 5 bases, J shed 6 bases, and the junction held 9 bases outside the gene matches. The CDR3 is CASRYGTGSGQPQHF. The CDR3 DNA is TGCGCCAGCAGATATGGGACAGGGTCGGGTCAGCCCCAGCATTTT.

The genes are TRBV2 and TRBJ1-1, with TRBD1 matching 9 bases. The germline V gene has CDR1 SNHLY and CDR2 FYNNEI. V was pared by 8 bases and J by 3 bases, with 4 bases of the junction left unmatched. This CDR3 is built from 13 residues. The CDR3 region is CASYRDRDTEAFF. DNA of the CDR3: TGTGCCAGCTACCGGGACAGGGACACTGAAGCTTTCTTT.

The chain couples TRBV5-5 to TRBJ2-1; D call uncertain. The germline V gene encodes CDR1 SGHKS and CDR2 YYEKEE (reference sequence). The CDR3 length is 14 residues. V dropped 4 bases and J dropped 5 bases, with 13 bases sitting between them. The CDR3 nucleotides read TGTGCCAGCAGCCTCAAATGGGCGAACAATGAGCAGTTCTTC. Protein sequence: CASSLKWANNEQFF. Using reference TRBV5-5 and TRBJ2-1 for the parts outside the CDR3, the full variable domain is DAGVTQSPTHLIKTRGQQVTLRCSPISGHKSVSWYQQVLGQGPQFIFQYYEKEERGRGNFPDRFSARQFPNYSSELNVNALLLGDSALYLCASSLKWANNEQFFGPGTRLTVL.

The J gene is TRBJ1-1, the V gene TRBV7-8; D gene uncertain. V was pared by 5 bases and J by 0 bases, with 10 bases between. Looked up from germline, CDR1 is SGHVS and CDR2 is FQNEAQ. This CDR3 is built from 14 residues. CDR3 sequence reads: CASSLNTVNTEAFF. In DNA, the CDR3 is TGTGCCAGCAGCCTGAATACAGTGAACACTGAAGCTTTCTTT.

As for this clone: The sample contains more than one DNA sequence encoding this CDR3. The chain recombines TRBV27 with TRBJ1-3; D call uncertain. The CDR3 runs to 13 residues. Germline V CDR1 and CDR2: MNHEY, SMNVEV (reference sequence). The V end was cut by 6 bases, the J end by 0 bases, with 6 bases between. CDR3 sequence: CASRQSSGNTIYF. The DNA of the CDR3 is TGTGCCAGCAGACAAAGCTCTGGAAACACCATATATTTT.

This rearrangement joins TRBV2 to TRBJ2-1; D is perhaps TRBD2 (7 bases). CDR1 and CDR2 from the germline V gene are SNHLY and FYNNEI. V lost 6 bases and J lost 0, with 12 bases in between. The CDR3 consists of 15 residues. CDR3 DNA sequence: TGTGCCAGCAGCGGGGGGCGGGTCTCCTACAATGAGCAGTTCTTC. The encoded protein is CASSGGRVSYNEQFF.

V gene TRBV5-1 combines with J gene TRBJ1-2, with D possibly TRBD1 on 6 matching bases. The ends were cut back, 1 base at V and 8 bases at J, with 15 bases in the middle. Germline V gives CDR1 SGHRS, CDR2 YFSETQ. The CDR3 totals 14 residues. The CDR3 region is CASSLRSGGRGYTF. The CDR3 DNA reads TGCGCCAGCAGCTTGAGGTCCGGGGGGCGAGGCTACACCTTC.

The chain couples TRBV7-2 to TRBJ1-2; D is possibly TRBD1 (6 bases). Trimming shortened V by 5 bases and J by 5 bases, and 18 bases separated the two germline ends. The CDR3 consists of 15 residues. Germline lookup yields CDR1 SGHTA and CDR2 FQGNSA. The CDR3 reads CASSAGAGARYGYTF. The CDR3 coding sequence is TGTGCCAGCAGCGCCGGGGCAGGGGCTAGGTATGGCTACACCTTC.

The chain recombines TRBV11-2 with TRBJ2-5; 8 bases match TRBD1. This CDR3 is 14 amino acids long. Trimming cost V 3 bases and J 5 bases; bases outside gene matches: 5. Germline V gives CDR1 SGHAT, CDR2 FQNNGV. In DNA form, the CDR3 reads TGTGCCAGCAGCTTCAGGGGGCGCAGGGAGACCCAGTACTTC. Protein: CASSFRGRRETQYF.

CDR3 sequence (DNA): TGTGCCAGTAGTTGGGGACTAGCGGGAGGAGGAGAGACCCAGTACTTC. Protein: CASSWGLAGGGETQYF. V and J are TRBV19 and TRBJ2-5; 15 bases match TRBD2. This CDR3 is 16 amino acids long. CDR1 is LNHDA, CDR2 SQIVND, per germline (reference sequence). V was clipped by 5 bases and J by 4 bases; unmatched bases: 5. Looking up the rest from reference TRBV19 and TRBJ2-5 gives the full variable domain: DGGITQSPKYLFRKEGQNVTLSCEQNLNHDAMYWYRQDPGQGLRLIYYSQIVNDFQKGDIAEGYSVSREKKESFPLTVTSAQKNPTAFYLCASSWGLAGGGETQYFGPGTRLLVL.

V is TRBV18 and J is TRBJ2-1, with D maybe TRBD2 (5 bases). Germline-derived CDR1 and CDR2 are KGHSH and LQKENI. This CDR3 spans 13 amino acids. Trimming took 4 bases from V and 9 from J, leaving 13 bases between them. As DNA, the CDR3 is TGTGCCAGCTCACTAAGGAGCGGTGGTGAGCAGTTCTTC. As protein: CASSLRSGGEQFF.

The chain couples TRBV12-3 or TRBV12-4 to TRBJ2-7; D is perhaps TRBD1 (6 bases). CDR3 length: 13 residues. Trimming took off 8 bases at V and 2 bases at J, with 13 bases between the two ends. CDR3 sequence: CASEQGIPYEQYF. The CDR3 region has the DNA TGTGCCAGCGAACAGGGAATTCCCTACGAGCAGTACTTC.

V usage is TRBV4-1 and J usage is TRBJ2-1; 14 bases align to TRBD2. Looked up from germline, CDR1 is MGHRA and CDR2 is YSYEKL. With 4 bases clipped from V and 2 bases from J, the junction kept 10 bases outside the gene matches. This CDR3 contains 19 residues. The CDR3 here is CASSREGLAGEGTYNEQFF. The CDR3 DNA reads as TGCGCCAGCAGCCGGGAGGGACTAGCGGGAGAAGGGACCTACAATGAGCAGTTCTTC.

The rearrangement links TRBV21-1 to TRBJ1-4; TRBD1 reflects the table's D call only, with no check against the DNA. TRBV21-1 is flagged as a pseudogene. The CDR3 is 16 residues long. The CDR3 DNA reads as TGTGCCAGCAACAGATCCCCGGGACAGGCTAATGAAAAACTGTTTTTT. Protein: CASNRSPGQANEKLFF.

A single count supports this clone. This chain connects TRBV5-1 to TRBJ1-1; D is unclear. Trimming removed 2 bases at V and 1 base at J, with 12 bases between. Germline-derived CDR1 and CDR2 are SGHRS and YFSETQ. CDR3 length: 15 residues. The CDR3 DNA reads TGCGCCAGCAGCTTTGAGCCAGGATCGAACACTGAAGCTTTCTTT. It codes for CASSFEPGSNTEAFF.

J is TRBJ2-2 and V is TRBV7-6; no reliable D call. Germline V lookup: CDR1 SGHVS, CDR2 FNYEAQ. The CDR3 spans 12 residues. Trimming cost V 3 bases and J 7 bases, with 6 bases left between them. The DNA for the CDR3 is TGTGCCAGCAGCTTGGCCCTCGGGGAGCTGTTTTTT. Translating it yields CASSLALGELFF.

V usage is TRBV5-1 and J usage is TRBJ1-3, with D maybe TRBD1 (6 bases). Germline V CDR1 and CDR2: SGHRS, YFSETQ. V shed 0 bases and J shed 4 bases, with 14 bases lying between them. The CDR3 has 16 amino acids. This CDR3 is CASSLGIRGSGNTIYF. As DNA, the CDR3 is TGCGCCAGCAGCTTGGGCATCAGGGGTTCCGGAAACACCATATATTTT.

The rearrangement uses TRBV4-2 and TRBJ2-1; TRBD2 matches 8 bases. CDR3 length: 16 residues. V trimming: 1 base; J trimming: 0 bases; junction bases outside the gene matches: 2. In germline, CDR1 is LGHNA, CDR2 YNFKEQ. The CDR3 loop is CASSQVSGSSYNEQFF. The DNA of the CDR3 is TGTGCCAGCAGCCAAGTCAGCGGGAGCTCCTACAATGAGCAGTTCTTC.

The J gene is TRBJ1-4, the V gene TRBV5-1; the D is unclear. Trimming removed 3 bases from V and 0 bases from J, with 6 bases in between. Germline-derived CDR1 and CDR2 are SGHRS and YFSETQ. The CDR3 extends over 14 amino acids. The CDR3 here is CASSSDATNEKLFF. CDR3 coding DNA: TGCGCCAGCAGCTCAGATGCAACTAATGAAAAACTGTTTTTT.

The chain couples TRBV28 to TRBJ1-6; TRBD1 matches 8 bases. Per the germline V gene, CDR1 is MDHEN and CDR2 is SYDVKM. CDR3 length equals 17 residues. The ends lost 4 bases at V and 3 bases at J; junction bases unmatched: 8. CDR3 in DNA: TGTGCCAGCAGTTCAGGGGGCAAAGGTTTCTATAATTCACCCCTCCACTTT. As protein: CASSSGGKGFYNSPLHF.

The chain couples TRBV21-1 to TRBJ2-5; the D call in the table, TRBD2, was not verified against the DNA. TRBV21-1 is assigned pseudogene status. There are 16 residues in the CDR3. In DNA, the CDR3 is TGTGCCAGCAGCAAAGAATTAAGCGGGAGTCGGGGGACCCAGTACTTC. Its protein is CASSKELSGSRGTQYF.